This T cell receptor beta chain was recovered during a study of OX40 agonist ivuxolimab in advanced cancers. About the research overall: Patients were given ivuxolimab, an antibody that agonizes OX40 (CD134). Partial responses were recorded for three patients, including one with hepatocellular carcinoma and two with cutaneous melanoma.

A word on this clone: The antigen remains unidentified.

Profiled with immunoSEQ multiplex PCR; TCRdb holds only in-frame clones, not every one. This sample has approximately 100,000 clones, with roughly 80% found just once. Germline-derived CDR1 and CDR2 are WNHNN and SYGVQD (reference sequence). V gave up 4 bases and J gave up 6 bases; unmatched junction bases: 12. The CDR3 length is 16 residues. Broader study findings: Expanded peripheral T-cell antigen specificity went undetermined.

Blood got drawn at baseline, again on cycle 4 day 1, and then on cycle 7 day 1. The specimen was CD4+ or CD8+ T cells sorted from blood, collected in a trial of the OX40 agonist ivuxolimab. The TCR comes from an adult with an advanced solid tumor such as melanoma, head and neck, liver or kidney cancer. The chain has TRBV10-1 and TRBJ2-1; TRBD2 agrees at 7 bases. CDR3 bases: TGCGCCAGCAGTGCCCCAGCTAGCGGCCTAAGCAATGAGCAGTTCTTC. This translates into CASSAPASGLSNEQFF.